The 14 T cell receptor beta chains below come from one sample, sequenced in a study of T cells in Graves' hyperthyroidism and ophthalmopathy. Regions amplified from RNA transcripts were the TCR beta CDR3 regions. With the HTBI primer set, the TCR CDR3 went through a first round of RT-PCR. Via MiXCR, TCRdb re-called the multiplex PCR reads, giving one row per CDR3 protein. The repertoire consists of about 560,000 distinct CDR3 sequences, with 11% to 15% occurring once and the leading ten covering about 14%. The sample taken for sequencing was blood. The receptors were gathered from a woman aged 40 to 55 with Graves' hyperthyroidism.

At least ten counts were recorded for this clonotype. This chain joins TRBV12-3 or TRBV12-4 and TRBJ2-1, with D possibly TRBD2 on 6 matching bases. V was clipped by 4 bases and J by 1 base, with 17 bases between them. This CDR3 spans 17 amino acids. Here the CDR3 DNA reads TGTGCCAGCAGTTCGTACGGGGGAGTCGTATCCTACAATGAGCAGTTCTTC. Translated, it gives CASSSYGGVVSYNEQFF.

The sample holds many counts of this clonotype. This sequence joins TRBV28 and TRBJ2-5; TRBD1 aligns across 8 bases. The CDR3 is 16 amino acids. The junction had 9 bases not matched to a gene; V was cut back by 4 bases and J by 2 bases. The germline V gene has CDR1 MDHEN and CDR2 SYDVKM. The CDR3 loop reads CASSSSGQGAQETQYF. The CDR3 nucleotides are TGTGCCAGCAGTTCTTCTGGACAGGGAGCTCAAGAGACCCAGTACTTC.

This clonotype was seen many times. The rearrangement uses TRBV7-2 and TRBJ2-1; D unresolved. Germline values: CDR1 SGHTA, CDR2 FQGNSA. Trimming pared 5 bases from V and 3 bases from J, leaving 14 bases between. The CDR3 consists of 15 residues. The chain's CDR3 is CASSRSGSHYNEQFF. In DNA, the CDR3 is TGTGCCAGCAGCCGATCGGGTTCCCACTACAATGAGCAGTTCTTC.

This clonotype was detected many times. V gene TRBV20-1 combines with J gene TRBJ1-1, with 9 bases identical to TRBD1. Losses at the gene ends were 5 bases for V and 1 base for J; bases not matched to a gene: 2. This CDR3 has 13 amino acids. Germline CDR1 is DFQATT and CDR2 is SNEGSKA (reference sequence). As DNA, the CDR3 is TGCAGTGCTCCGACAGGGGGGAACACTGAAGCTTTCTTT. This translates into CSAPTGGNTEAFF.

This clonotype was recorded a few times. J is TRBJ2-5 and V is TRBV7-2, with 9 bases identical to TRBD1. CDR3 length: 15 amino acids. With 6 bases clipped from V and 4 bases from J, the junction kept 9 bases outside the gene matches. Germline CDR1 SGHTA, CDR2 FQGNSA. CDR3 sequence: CASSSPGQGLETQYF. The CDR3 DNA reads TGTGCCAGCAGTTCCCCGGGACAGGGTTTAGAGACCCAGTACTTC. Using reference TRBV7-2 and TRBJ2-5 for the parts outside the CDR3, the full variable domain is GAGVSQSPSNKVTEKGKDVELRCDPISGHTALYWYRQSLGQGLEFLIYFQGNSAPDKSGLPSDRFSAERTGGSVSTLTIQRTQQEDSAVYLCASSSPGQGLETQYFGPGTRLLVL.

The chain joins TRBV12-3 or TRBV12-4 to TRBJ1-4; 9 nucleotides line up with TRBD1. The CDR3 extends over 12 amino acids. The J segment lost 14 bases and the V segment lost 5 bases, leaving 6 bases of the junction unmatched. CDR3 nucleotide sequence: TGTGCCAGCAGTAAGGACAGGGGTGGTCTGTTTTTT. Translation: CASSKDRGGLFF.

This clonotype has a count of ten or more. V and J are TRBV2 and TRBJ2-5; D is possibly TRBD1 or TRBD2 (5 bases each). Trimming stripped 6 bases from V and 10 bases from J, with 18 bases between. The CDR3 totals 13 residues. Germline V gene sequence: CDR1 SNHLY, CDR2 FYNNEI. CDR3: CASSRDPNGDQYF. In DNA, the CDR3 is TGTGCCAGCAGCCGGGACCCAAACGGGGACCAGTACTTC. Supplemented by reference TRBV2 and TRBJ2-5, the full variable domain reads EPEVTQTPSHQVTQMGQEVILRCVPISNHLYFYWYRQILGQKVEFLVSFYNNEISEKSEIFDDQFSVERPDGSNFTLKIRSTKLEDSAMYFCASSRDPNGDQYFGPGTRLLVL.

This clonotype was counted many times. V is TRBV27 and J is TRBJ2-6; TRBD1 agrees at 9 bases. CDR3 length: 18 amino acids. Germline-derived CDR1 and CDR2 are MNHEY and SMNVEV (reference sequence). The V segment lost 5 bases and the J segment 1 base; nucleotides outside the gene matches: 9. CDR3: CASSVTGTGRSGANVLTF. In DNA, the CDR3 is TGTGCCAGCAGTGTGACCGGGACAGGGAGGTCTGGGGCCAACGTCCTGACTTTC.

This clonotype has a count of ten or more. The chain recombines TRBV20-1 with TRBJ2-2, with D unclear. V lost 6 bases and J lost 2, with 7 bases in between. The germline CDR1 and CDR2 sequences are DFQATT and SNEGSKA (reference sequence). The CDR3 runs 12 residues. The CDR3 region has the DNA TGCAGTGCAAACCAAAACACCGGGGAGCTGTTTTTT. As protein: CSANQNTGELFF.

This clonotype has ten or more counts. This chain connects TRBV24-1 to TRBJ2-1; TRBD1 aligns across 8 bases. CDR1 and CDR2 from the germline V gene are KGHDR and SFDVKD. V trimming: 6 bases; J trimming: 4 bases; junction bases outside the gene matches: 7. The CDR3 has 15 amino acids. CDR3 in amino acids: CATSTQGANYNEQFF. CDR3 bases: TGTGCCACCAGTACTCAGGGGGCAAATTACAATGAGCAGTTCTTC.

This clonotype was seen repeatedly, ten times or more. The V and J genes are TRBV7-3 and TRBJ1-1; weak D call: TRBD1 (6 bases). V was pared by 5 bases and J by 2 bases, with 15 bases between. The CDR3 consists of 15 residues. Germline V gene data show CDR1 as SGHTA and CDR2 as FQGTGA. The CDR3 here is CASSPQGHVNTEAFF. The CDR3 DNA reads as TGTGCCAGCAGCCCACAGGGACACGTTAACACTGAAGCTTTCTTT.

This clonotype was counted at least ten times. The gene calls are TRBV20-1 and TRBJ2-4; 15 bases are shared with TRBD2. There are 20 residues in the CDR3. Per germline, CDR1 DFQATT and CDR2 SNEGSKA (reference sequence). V gave up 0 bases and J gave up 2 bases; unmatched junction bases: 11. The CDR3 region is CSARDAGLAGGVATKNIQYF. CDR3 DNA sequence: TGCAGTGCTAGAGATGCGGGACTAGCGGGAGGCGTGGCAACCAAAAACATTCAGTACTTC.

The genes are TRBV7-2 and TRBJ1-2; no definite D call. Germline-derived CDR1 and CDR2 are SGHTA and FQGNSA. The CDR3 is 13 amino acids. The V gene lost 1 base and the J gene lost 5 bases, with 8 bases spanning the gap. As DNA, the CDR3 is TGTGCCAGCAGCTTAGAAAAGGGTTATGGCTACACCTTC. The encoded protein is CASSLEKGYGYTF.

The table lists this clonotype with many counts. The rearrangement uses TRBV12-3 or TRBV12-4 and TRBJ2-5, with TRBD2 matching 8 bases. CDR3 size: 16 residues. Unmatched junction bases numbered 12, after V lost 3 bases and J lost 6 bases. The DNA of the CDR3 is TGTGCCAGCAGTTTTAGGGGAGCGGGAGCGACGCAGACCCAGTACTTC. This translates into CASSFRGAGATQTQYF.